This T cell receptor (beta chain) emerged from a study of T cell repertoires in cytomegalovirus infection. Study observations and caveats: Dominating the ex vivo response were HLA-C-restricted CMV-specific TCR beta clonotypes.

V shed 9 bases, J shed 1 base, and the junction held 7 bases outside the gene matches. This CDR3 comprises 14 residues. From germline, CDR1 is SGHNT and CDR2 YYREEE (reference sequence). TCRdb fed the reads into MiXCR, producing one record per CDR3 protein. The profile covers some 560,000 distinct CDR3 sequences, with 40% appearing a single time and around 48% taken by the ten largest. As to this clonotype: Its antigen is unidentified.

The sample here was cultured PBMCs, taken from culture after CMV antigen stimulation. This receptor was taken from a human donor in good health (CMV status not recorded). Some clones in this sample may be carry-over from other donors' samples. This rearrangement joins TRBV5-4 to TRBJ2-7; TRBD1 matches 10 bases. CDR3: CATRSGQGSYEQYF. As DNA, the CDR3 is TGTGCCACAAGGTCGGGACAGGGGTCCTACGAGCAGTACTTC.